This is a list of T cell receptor beta chains from one sample in a study of blood T cell repertoires in COVID-19. TCRdb's table, derived via immunoSEQ multiplex PCR, lists solely in-frame clones and lacks some. Seen here are hundreds of thousands of clones, around 81% observed once, and the top ten hold approximately 7.4%. The sequenced sample was PBMCs or T cells enriched from blood (not recorded which). The receptors stem from a middle-aged woman with acute COVID-19. The CDR3 runs from the conserved cysteine through the conserved F or W. Fields, in order: V gene, D gene, clone size, J gene, CDR3 DNA, CDR3 protein. The D gene is left open where the match is weak. Size is stated for part of the rows, as once, few or many counts, or as a class when the clone is expanded.

v_gene: TRBV28
d_gene: TRBD1
abundance: -
j_gene: TRBJ1-4
CDR3nt: TGTGCCAGCAGTTCCCCACAGGGGGCCGGGGAAAAACTGTTTTTT
CDR3aa: CASSSPQGAGEKLFF

v_gene: TRBV5-1
d_gene: TRBD1
abundance: -
j_gene: TRBJ2-7
CDR3nt: TGCGCCAGCAGCCCGAGCGGACAGGCACGGGAGCAGTACTTC
CDR3aa: CASSPSGQAREQYF

v_gene: TRBV2
d_gene: -
abundance: -
j_gene: TRBJ1-6
CDR3nt: TGTGCCAGCAGTGTGGAGCCTAATTCACCCCTCCACTTT
CDR3aa: CASSVEPNSPLHF

v_gene: TRBV7-8
d_gene: -
abundance: -
j_gene: TRBJ1-6
CDR3nt: TGTGCCAGCAGCGCCAACAGGGCTCAATCACCCCTCCACTTT
CDR3aa: CASSANRAQSPLHF

v_gene: TRBV2
d_gene: -
abundance: -
j_gene: TRBJ2-2
CDR3nt: TGTGCCAGCACCTTGACAGGAGCCAACACCGGGGAGCTGTTTTTT
CDR3aa: CASTLTGANTGELFF

v_gene: TRBV7-3
d_gene: TRBD1
abundance: -
j_gene: TRBJ2-7
CDR3nt: TGTGCCAGCAGCTTACTCGGGACAGGGTACTACGAGCAGTACTTC
CDR3aa: CASSLLGTGYYEQYF

v_gene: TRBV11-2
d_gene: TRBD1
abundance: -
j_gene: TRBJ2-1
CDR3nt: TGTGCCAGCAGACAAACGACAGGGGTGGGCAATGAGCAGTTCTTC
CDR3aa: CASRQTTGVGNEQFF

v_gene: TRBV28
d_gene: -
abundance: -
j_gene: TRBJ1-1
CDR3nt: TGTGCCAGCAGCCCAGGTAACCGGAACACTGAAGCTTTCTTT
CDR3aa: CASSPGNRNTEAFF

v_gene: TRBV11-1
d_gene: -
abundance: -
j_gene: TRBJ2-5
CDR3nt: TGTGCCAGCAGCTCCTCGACTAGTGCCCAGTACTTC
CDR3aa: CASSSSTSAQYF

v_gene: TRBV28
d_gene: TRBD1
abundance: -
j_gene: TRBJ1-5
CDR3nt: TGTGCCAGCAGATCCGGACAGGGGAATCAGCCCCAGCATTTT
CDR3aa: CASRSGQGNQPQHF

v_gene: TRBV7-2
d_gene: TRBD2
abundance: -
j_gene: TRBJ2-3
CDR3nt: TGTGCCAGCAGCTTAGGACTAGCGGGCGCAGATACGCAGTATTTT
CDR3aa: CASSLGLAGADTQYF

v_gene: TRBV2
d_gene: -
abundance: -
j_gene: TRBJ1-6
CDR3nt: TGTGCCAGCAGTGAAACGGTGGGGGGGAATTCACCCCTCCACTTT
CDR3aa: CASSETVGGNSPLHF

v_gene: TRBV19
d_gene: TRBD1
abundance: -
j_gene: TRBJ1-2
CDR3nt: TGTGCCAGTAGTTTAGGACAGGGCGGCTACACCTTC
CDR3aa: CASSLGQGGYTF

v_gene: TRBV27
d_gene: -
abundance: -
j_gene: TRBJ2-7
CDR3nt: TGTGCCAGCAGTTTGGCCACCATCTCCTACGAGCAGTACTTC
CDR3aa: CASSLATISYEQYF

v_gene: TRBV2
d_gene: -
abundance: -
j_gene: TRBJ2-5
CDR3nt: TGTGCCAGAGCGGACAGTTGGGAGACCCAGTACTTC
CDR3aa: CARADSWETQYF

v_gene: TRBV20-1
d_gene: TRBD2
abundance: -
j_gene: TRBJ2-7
CDR3nt: TGCAGTGCTAGTCCGGGACTAGCGGGAGACGAGCAGTACTTC
CDR3aa: CSASPGLAGDEQYF

v_gene: TRBV7-3
d_gene: TRBD2
abundance: once
j_gene: TRBJ2-6
CDR3nt: TGTGCCAGCAGCTCCCAGCGGGGGGGACCCCTCTCTGGGGCCAACGTCCTGACTTTC
CDR3aa: CASSSQRGGPLSGANVLTF

v_gene: TRBV28
d_gene: TRBD1
abundance: -
j_gene: TRBJ2-5
CDR3nt: TGTGCCAGCAGTTCCCCAGACAGGGTAATGGAGACCCAGTACTTC
CDR3aa: CASSSPDRVMETQYF

v_gene: TRBV19
d_gene: -
abundance: -
j_gene: TRBJ1-1
CDR3nt: TGTGCCAGTACCCAAGGACAACGAACAACTGAAGCTTTCTTT
CDR3aa: CASTQGQRTTEAFF

v_gene: TRBV5-4
d_gene: TRBD2
abundance: -
j_gene: TRBJ2-1
CDR3nt: TGTGCCAGCAGCTACGGCGCTAGCGGGGGGGTCTACAATGAGCAGTTCTTC
CDR3aa: CASSYGASGGVYNEQFF

v_gene: TRBV28
d_gene: TRBD2
abundance: -
j_gene: TRBJ2-5
CDR3nt: TGTGCCAGCAGTTTAGGAAGCCTAGCGGGGTCCCAAGAGACCCAGTACTTC
CDR3aa: CASSLGSLAGSQETQYF

v_gene: TRBV2
d_gene: -
abundance: -
j_gene: TRBJ1-5
CDR3nt: TGTGCCAGCAGTCGGGGGGGCTTGAGCAATCAGCCCCAGCATTTT
CDR3aa: CASSRGGLSNQPQHF

v_gene: TRBV2
d_gene: TRBD1
abundance: -
j_gene: TRBJ2-7
CDR3nt: TGTGCCAGCAGTGCCGACAGGGCCAGCACCTACGAGCAGTACTTC
CDR3aa: CASSADRASTYEQYF

v_gene: TRBV10-3
d_gene: TRBD1
abundance: -
j_gene: TRBJ1-6
CDR3nt: TGTGCCATCAGTGACCTGTATGGGACAGGCGATACTTCACCCCTCCACTTT
CDR3aa: CAISDLYGTGDTSPLHF

v_gene: TRBV28
d_gene: -
abundance: -
j_gene: TRBJ1-5
CDR3nt: TGTGCCAGCAGTTTATGGCAGGAGGGGACCTACCAGCATTTT
CDR3aa: CASSLWQEGTYQHF

v_gene: TRBV5-4
d_gene: TRBD1
abundance: -
j_gene: TRBJ1-2
CDR3nt: TGTGCCAGCAGCTCCACTAGGACAGGTACTGATGGCTACACCTTC
CDR3aa: CASSSTRTGTDGYTF

v_gene: TRBV18
d_gene: -
abundance: -
j_gene: TRBJ2-2
CDR3nt: TGTGCCAGCTCGCAGACCGGGGGAGTGACCGGGGAGCTGTTTTTT
CDR3aa: CASSQTGGVTGELFF

v_gene: TRBV29-1
d_gene: TRBD1
abundance: -
j_gene: TRBJ1-2
CDR3nt: TGCAGCTCGGACAGGGCGGGCTATGGCTACACCTTC
CDR3aa: CSSDRAGYGYTF

v_gene: TRBV29-1
d_gene: TRBD1
abundance: -
j_gene: TRBJ1-1
CDR3nt: TGCAGCGTTGAGGGGACAGGGTGGAACACTGAAGCTTTCTTT
CDR3aa: CSVEGTGWNTEAFF

v_gene: TRBV28
d_gene: -
abundance: -
j_gene: TRBJ1-2
CDR3nt: TGTGCCAGCAGTCCCCCAGGGTACCACTATGGCTACACCTTC
CDR3aa: CASSPPGYHYGYTF

v_gene: TRBV5-1
d_gene: -
abundance: -
j_gene: TRBJ1-6
CDR3nt: TGCGCCAGCAGCTTGAGTATGAGACAGTATTCACCCCTCCACTTT
CDR3aa: CASSLSMRQYSPLHF

v_gene: TRBV25-1
d_gene: TRBD1
abundance: -
j_gene: TRBJ1-6
CDR3nt: TGTGCCAGCCGAAGGACAGGGTCAAATTCACCCCTCCACTTT
CDR3aa: CASRRTGSNSPLHF

v_gene: TRBV28
d_gene: -
abundance: -
j_gene: TRBJ1-4
CDR3nt: TGTGCCGGGTCCGGGGGGACAACTAATGAAAAACTGTTTTTT
CDR3aa: CAGSGGTTNEKLFF

v_gene: TRBV28
d_gene: -
abundance: -
j_gene: TRBJ1-4
CDR3nt: TGTGCCAGCAGATATGACCGGAGTCAGCTTAATGAAAAACTGTTTTTT
CDR3aa: CASRYDRSQLNEKLFF

v_gene: TRBV7-2
d_gene: -
abundance: few
j_gene: TRBJ1-5
CDR3nt: TGTGCCAGCAGCTCCGTAACAGATAGCAATCAGCCCCAGCATTTT
CDR3aa: CASSSVTDSNQPQHF

v_gene: TRBV6-2/TRBV6-3
d_gene: TRBD2
abundance: -
j_gene: TRBJ2-1
CDR3nt: TGTGCCAGCAGTTACTCACACTCCCCTTCGGGGGGATCCTACAATGAGCAGTTCTTC
CDR3aa: CASSYSHSPSGGSYNEQFF

v_gene: TRBV28
d_gene: -
abundance: -
j_gene: TRBJ2-1
CDR3nt: TGTGCCAGCAGTCCCCCAGCGACCAATGAGCAGTTCTTC
CDR3aa: CASSPPATNEQFF

v_gene: TRBV19
d_gene: -
abundance: -
j_gene: TRBJ1-2
CDR3nt: TGTGCCAGTAGTCCAACTCAGGGTACTTACTATGGCTACACCTTC
CDR3aa: CASSPTQGTYYGYTF

v_gene: TRBV7-2
d_gene: -
abundance: few
j_gene: TRBJ1-5
CDR3nt: TGTGCCAGCAGCCCCGGTACAGATAGCAATCAGCCCCAGCATTTT
CDR3aa: CASSPGTDSNQPQHF

v_gene: TRBV6-5
d_gene: -
abundance: few
j_gene: TRBJ1-2
CDR3nt: TGTGCCAGCAGCCCCGGGTCTAACTATGGCTACACCTTC
CDR3aa: CASSPGSNYGYTF

v_gene: TRBV19
d_gene: TRBD2
abundance: -
j_gene: TRBJ2-3
CDR3nt: TGTGCCAGTAGTACACCTAGCGGGAGGGCGACAGATACGCAGTATTTT
CDR3aa: CASSTPSGRATDTQYF

v_gene: TRBV18
d_gene: TRBD1
abundance: -
j_gene: TRBJ1-5
CDR3nt: TGTGCCAGCTCCGGGACAGTTAATCAGCCCCAGCATTTT
CDR3aa: CASSGTVNQPQHF